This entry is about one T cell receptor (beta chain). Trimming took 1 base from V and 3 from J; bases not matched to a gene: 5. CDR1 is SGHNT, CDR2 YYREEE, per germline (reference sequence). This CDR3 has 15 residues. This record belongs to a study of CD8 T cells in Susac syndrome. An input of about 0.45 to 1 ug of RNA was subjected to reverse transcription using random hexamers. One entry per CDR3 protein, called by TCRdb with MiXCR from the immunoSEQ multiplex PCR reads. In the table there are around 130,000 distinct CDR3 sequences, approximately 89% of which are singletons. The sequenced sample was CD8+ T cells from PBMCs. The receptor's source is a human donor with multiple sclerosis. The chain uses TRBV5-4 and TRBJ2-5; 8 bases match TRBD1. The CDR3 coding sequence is TGTGCCAGCAGCTTGTGGTCAGGGGGCGAAGAGACCCAGTACTTC. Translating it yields CASSLWSGGEETQYF.